What follows are 9 T cell receptor beta chains derived from one specimen sequenced in a study of blood T cell repertoires in COVID-19. Data came from immunoSEQ multiplex PCR; TCRdb stores just in-frame clones and leaves some out. The sample yields 20,000 or so clones, about 79% seen once. Sequences were obtained from peripheral blood. Receptors were obtained from a human donor in a cohort sampled during active COVID-19.

This chain links TRBV28 with TRBJ2-1; 10 positions agree with TRBD1. CDR1 is MDHEN, CDR2 SYDVKM, per germline. V gave up 6 bases and J gave up 6 bases; unmatched junction bases: 11. The CDR3 consists of 16 residues. The CDR3 sequence is CASRNGQGVRGNEQFF. The CDR3 DNA follows: TGTGCCAGCAGGAATGGACAGGGGGTAAGGGGCAATGAGCAGTTCTTC.

This sequence joins TRBV28 and TRBJ2-7; maybe TRBD2 (5 bases). Trimming took off 7 bases at V and 0 bases at J, with 16 bases between the two ends. The germline CDR1 and CDR2 sequences are MDHEN and SYDVKM. The CDR3 contains 15 residues. This CDR3 is CASKPGGSPSYEQYF. CDR3 bases: TGTGCCAGCAAGCCCGGAGGATCCCCCTCCTACGAGCAGTACTTC.

This chain joins TRBV27 and TRBJ2-1; TRBD1 matches at 8 bases. V shed 3 bases and J 8 bases; nucleotides not matched to a gene: 6. Germline V CDR1 and CDR2: MNHEY, SMNVEV (reference sequence). CDR3 length: 14 amino acids. Written as DNA, the CDR3 is TGTGCCAGCAGTTTTTACAGGGGGATAGATGAGCAGTTCTTC. This translates into CASSFYRGIDEQFF.

The rearrangement uses TRBV5-5 and TRBJ2-3; 12 bases fit TRBD2. This CDR3 spans 17 amino acids. Germline CDR1 reads SGHKS; CDR2 reads YYEKEE (reference sequence). Trimming at V came to 0 bases and at J to 5 bases, leaving 7 bases not matched to a gene. CDR3 in amino acids: CASSLGLAGGPGDTQYF. Written as DNA, the CDR3 is TGTGCCAGCAGCTTGGGGCTAGCGGGAGGGCCGGGAGATACGCAGTATTTT.

The table lists this clone with a few counts. The V and J genes are TRBV4-1 and TRBJ1-5; a possible D gene is TRBD1 (5 bases). V lost 2 bases and J lost 6, with 11 bases in between. Per the germline V gene, CDR1 is MGHRA and CDR2 is YSYEKL. The CDR3 is made up of 14 amino acids. The CDR3 DNA reads as TGCGCCAGCAGCCAACTAACAGGAATTCAGCCCCAGCATTTT. This gives the protein CASSQLTGIQPQHF.

This clone appeared once. The chain employs TRBV7-6 and TRBJ2-7; 8 bases fit TRBD1. The CDR3 length is 15 residues. From germline, CDR1 is SGHVS and CDR2 FNYEAQ. With 5 bases clipped from V and 3 bases from J, the junction kept 9 bases outside the gene matches. The CDR3 is CASSLRQGPFYEQYF. In DNA, the CDR3 is TGTGCCAGCAGCCTGCGACAGGGGCCTTTCTACGAGCAGTACTTC.

The CDR3 protein is CASSLAGGRIPNQPQHF. The CDR3 coding sequence is TGTGCCAGCAGCTTGGCCGGCGGAAGGATCCCAAATCAGCCCCAGCATTTT. This chain links TRBV5-6 with TRBJ1-5; D not resolved. The CDR3 consists of 17 residues. Looked up from germline, CDR1 is SGHDT and CDR2 is YYEEEE. The V gene lost 0 bases and the J gene lost 4 bases, with 17 bases spanning the gap.

V gene TRBV12-3 or TRBV12-4 combines with J gene TRBJ2-1; 8 bases match TRBD2. The CDR3 has 11 amino acids. J gave up 15 bases and V 5 bases, and 6 bases lay outside the gene matches. The CDR3 is CASSPGGIGFF. In DNA, the CDR3 is TGTGCCAGCAGTCCGGGGGGGATTGGGTTCTTC.

In this sample, this clone turned up a few times. J is TRBJ2-3 and V is TRBV6-5, with D possibly being TRBD2 (6 bases). The ends were cut back, 9 bases at V and 2 bases at J, with 15 bases in the middle. Germline V lookup: CDR1 MNHEY, CDR2 SVGAGI. The CDR3 length is 14 residues. The CDR3 nucleotides are TGTGCCAGTGGGACTCCTACCTCCACAGATACGCAGTATTTT. Translated: CASGTPTSTDTQYF.